The 20 T cell receptor beta chains below come from one sample, sequenced in a study of a mutant IDH1 vaccine in newly diagnosed glioma. TCRdb's copy holds only in-frame clones and misses some; the assay was immunoSEQ multiplex PCR. The sample yields some 45,000 clones, about 83% seen once. The time point: week 35, safety follow-up. The investigators gave 300 ug of mutant IDH1 20-mer peptide in each vaccine dose, together with topical imiquimod. Their specific antigens are unknown. The sample was PBMCs, taken from a glioma patient whose treatment included an IDH1 peptide vaccine. These receptors were taken from a woman aged 50 to 60 with glioma.

The J gene is TRBJ1-5, the V gene TRBV29-1; 7 bases line up with TRBD1. Trimming removed 0 bases from V and 1 base from J; junction bases left unmatched: 3. The V gene's germline CDR1 is SQVTM and CDR2 ANQGSEA. This CDR3 contains 15 residues. CDR3 residues: CSVEDQGDSNQPQHF. CDR3 nucleotide sequence: TGCAGCGTTGAAGATCAGGGGGACAGCAATCAGCCCCAGCATTTT.

This CDR3 is CASSYSGETQYF. The CDR3 DNA reads as TGTGCCAGCAGTTACAGCGGCGAGACCCAGTACTTC. The chain employs TRBV6-5 and TRBJ2-5, with TRBD2 as a possible D gene (5 bases). This CDR3 region has 12 residues. Between the trimmed V and J ends, which lost 2 bases and 5 bases, there was a span of 6 bases. CDR1 is MNHEY and CDR2 is SVGAGI in the germline V gene.

The chain links TRBV5-1 to TRBJ1-2, with TRBD1 matching over 7 bases. CDR3 length: 18 residues. V shed 3 bases, J shed 0 bases, and the junction held 14 bases outside the gene matches. Germline V gives CDR1 SGHRS, CDR2 YFSETQ. DNA for the CDR3: TGCGCCAGCAGCTGGCCGCAAAGACAGGGAGAAGCTAACTATGGCTACACCTTC. Its protein product is CASSWPQRQGEANYGYTF.

This chain links TRBV7-8 with TRBJ1-6; no definite D call. This CDR3 comprises 13 residues. Per germline, CDR1 SGHVS and CDR2 FQNEAQ. Trimming left V 4 bases short and J 11 bases short, with 12 bases between. The CDR3 coding sequence is TGTGCCAGCAGCTCAAGGCAAGGGACACCCCTCCACTTT. Protein: CASSSRQGTPLHF. The complete variable domain, with remaining parts taken from reference TRBV7-8 and TRBJ1-6, reads GAGVSQSPRYKVAKRGQDVALRCDPISGHVSLFWYQQALGQGPEFLTYFQNEAQLDKSGLPSDRFFAERPEGSVSTLKIQRTQQEDSAVYLCASSSRQGTPLHFGNGTRLTVT.

This clone appeared once. The rearrangement links TRBV7-2 to TRBJ1-6, with 7 bases aligning to TRBD1. CDR1 is SGHTA, CDR2 FQGNSA, per germline. V trimming: 4 bases; J trimming: 8 bases; junction bases outside the gene matches: 8. The CDR3 sequence is 15 residues long. CDR3 amino acids: CASSSQTGPYSPLHF. The CDR3 nucleotides are TGTGCCAGCAGCTCACAGACAGGGCCTTATTCACCCCTCCACTTT.

In DNA, the CDR3 is TGTGCCAGCAGCTTGGCCTTGGGGGTCTTGCAAGAGACCCAGTACTTC. Amino acids: CASSLALGVLQETQYF. The V and J genes are TRBV5-6 and TRBJ2-5; perhaps D is TRBD1 or TRBD2 (5 bases each). The CDR3 is 16 amino acids. The germline gives CDR1 SGHDT, CDR2 YYEEEE. The V end was cut by 0 bases, the J end by 2 bases, with 14 bases between.

This chain connects TRBV27 to TRBJ1-1; 8 bases line up with TRBD1. The CDR3 is made up of 13 amino acids. V gave up 3 bases and J gave up 5 bases; unmatched junction bases: 2. Germline CDR1 is MNHEY and CDR2 is SMNVEV (reference sequence). CDR3 region: CASSLDRATEAFF. Written as DNA, the CDR3 is TGTGCCAGCAGTTTGGACAGGGCAACTGAAGCTTTCTTT.

CDR3 sequence (DNA): TGCGCCAGCAGCCCGATGGTGGTTGGGCGCCCCTACGAGCAGTACTTC. Translating gives CASSPMVVGRPYEQYF. The chain carries TRBV4-1 and TRBJ2-7; D remains ambiguous. The CDR3 loop spans 16 amino acids. V lost 4 bases to trimming and J lost 2 bases, with 18 bases between them. CDR1 is MGHRA and CDR2 is YSYEKL in the germline V gene.

This clone was detected a few times. The rearrangement joins TRBV27 to TRBJ1-1, with D possibly matching TRBD1 (6 bases). The CDR3 length is 16 residues. CDR1 is MNHEY and CDR2 is SMNVEV in the germline V gene (reference sequence). V was cut by 2 bases and J by 5 bases, with 18 bases left in between. The CDR3 sequence is CASSLVTGLGKTEAFF. The CDR3 DNA follows: TGTGCCAGCAGTTTAGTAACAGGGCTAGGGAAAACTGAAGCTTTCTTT.

V and J are TRBV7-2 and TRBJ2-7; D gene unclear. CDR1 is SGHTA and CDR2 is FQGNSA in the germline V gene. V lost 3 bases and J lost 3, with 12 bases in between. The CDR3 loop spans 14 amino acids. CDR3 nucleotide sequence: TGTGCCAGCAGCTTCTTATTCGAAAACTACGAGCAGTACTTC. It codes for CASSFLFENYEQYF.

The CDR3 region is CASSGQTRAGYGYTF. In DNA, the CDR3 is TGTGCCAGCAGCGGACAGACCCGGGCGGGGTATGGCTACACCTTC. The V gene is TRBV9, the J gene TRBJ1-2, with D possibly TRBD1 on 5 matching bases. Trimming removed 3 bases at V and 5 bases at J, with 17 bases between. Germline lookup yields CDR1 SGDLS and CDR2 YYNGEE. This CDR3 region has 15 residues. The full variable domain, rest sourced from reference TRBV9 and TRBJ1-2, is DSGVTQTPKHLITATGQRVTLRCSPRSGDLSVYWYQQSLDQGLQFLIQYYNGEERAKGNILERFSAQQFPDLHSELNLSSLELGDSALYFCASSGQTRAGYGYTFGSGTRLTVV.

This rearrangement joins TRBV4-1 to TRBJ2-5; D remains unclear. Germline loops: CDR1 MGHRA, CDR2 YSYEKL. The CDR3 contains 14 residues. Trimming removed 4 bases at V and 1 base at J, with 10 bases between. The CDR3 region is CASSRVMVQETQYF. DNA of the CDR3: TGCGCCAGCAGCCGCGTGATGGTCCAAGAGACCCAGTACTTC.

This clone has just one count. The J gene is TRBJ1-2, the V gene TRBV4-1; D not certain. The CDR3 has 13 residues. Trimming shortened V by 0 bases and J by 2 bases, and 4 bases separated the two germline ends. The germline V gene encodes CDR1 MGHRA and CDR2 YSYEKL. The CDR3 here is CASSQDRNYGYTF. CDR3 DNA: TGCGCCAGCAGCCAAGATCGGAACTATGGCTACACCTTC.

The CDR3 region is CASNGRRGGGQPQHF. The DNA for the CDR3 is TGTGCCAGTAACGGACGGCGAGGGGGAGGGCAGCCCCAGCATTTT. The chain employs TRBV19 and TRBJ1-5; possibly TRBD1 for D (6 bases). This CDR3 is built from 15 residues. V gave up 7 bases and J gave up 7 bases, with 20 bases separating them. Germline V lookup: CDR1 LNHDA, CDR2 SQIVND (reference sequence).

CDR3 loop: CASSLQTSQETQYF. In DNA form, the CDR3 reads TGTGCCAGCAGCTTACAAACTAGCCAAGAGACCCAGTACTTC. V is TRBV7-8 and J is TRBJ2-5; TRBD2 might be the D (5 bases). V gave up 2 bases and J gave up 1 base, with 8 bases separating them. The CDR3 is 14 amino acids. Germline-derived CDR1 and CDR2 are SGHVS and FQNEAQ.

The gene calls are TRBV5-4 and TRBJ1-1; TRBD1 aligns across 7 bases. This CDR3 has 15 amino acids. Germline V gene data show CDR1 as SGHNT and CDR2 as YYREEE (reference sequence). The V gene end was trimmed by 4 bases and the J gene end by 2 bases; junction bases not matched to a gene: 8. The CDR3 reads CASSQGTARNTEAFF. Written as DNA, the CDR3 is TGTGCCAGCAGCCAAGGGACAGCCCGTAACACTGAAGCTTTCTTT.

This clone was seen only once. The DNA of the CDR3 is TGTGCCAGCGAAGTTGGAGGGGGCTATGGCTACACCTTC. Protein: CASEVGGGYGYTF. This chain uses TRBV2 with TRBJ1-2, with D possibly matching TRBD1 (6 bases). CDR3 length equals 13 residues. From germline, CDR1 is SNHLY and CDR2 FYNNEI. Deletions cut 8 bases from V and 4 bases from J, with 14 bases between.

The chain employs TRBV10-3 and TRBJ1-6; no clear D. Germline-derived CDR1 and CDR2 are ENHRY and SYGVKD. This CDR3 has 14 residues. Trimming took off 2 bases at V and 4 bases at J, with 6 bases between the two ends. CDR3 sequence reads: CAISEQEYNSPLHF. The CDR3 DNA sequence: TGTGCCATCAGTGAGCAGGAATATAATTCACCCCTCCACTTT.

V usage is TRBV5-6 and J usage is TRBJ2-3; TRBD2 matches at 11 bases. The CDR3 runs 17 residues. The V segment lost 4 bases and the J segment 0 bases; nucleotides outside the gene matches: 7. CDR1 is SGHDT and CDR2 is YYEEEE in the germline V gene. Written as DNA, the CDR3 is TGTGCCAGCAGCATTCAGACTAGCGGGGTTAGCACAGATACGCAGTATTTT. Translation: CASSIQTSGVSTDTQYF. Based on the CDR3 plus reference TRBV5-6 and TRBJ2-3, the full variable domain is DAGVTQSPTHLIKTRGQQVTLRCSPKSGHDTVSWYQQALGQGPQFIFQYYEEEERQRGNFPDRFSGHQFPNYSSELNVNALLLGDSALYLCASSIQTSGVSTDTQYFGPGTRLTVL.

In its sample, this clone was seen once. The V and J genes are TRBV9 and TRBJ2-3; D is ambiguous. CDR1 SGDLS and CDR2 YYNGEE come from the germline V gene. Trimming shortened V by 0 bases and J by 6 bases, and 5 bases separated the two germline ends. The CDR3 sequence is 12 residues long. The DNA of the CDR3 is TGTGCCAGCAGCGTAGGGGCCGATACGCAGTATTTT. It codes for CASSVGADTQYF.